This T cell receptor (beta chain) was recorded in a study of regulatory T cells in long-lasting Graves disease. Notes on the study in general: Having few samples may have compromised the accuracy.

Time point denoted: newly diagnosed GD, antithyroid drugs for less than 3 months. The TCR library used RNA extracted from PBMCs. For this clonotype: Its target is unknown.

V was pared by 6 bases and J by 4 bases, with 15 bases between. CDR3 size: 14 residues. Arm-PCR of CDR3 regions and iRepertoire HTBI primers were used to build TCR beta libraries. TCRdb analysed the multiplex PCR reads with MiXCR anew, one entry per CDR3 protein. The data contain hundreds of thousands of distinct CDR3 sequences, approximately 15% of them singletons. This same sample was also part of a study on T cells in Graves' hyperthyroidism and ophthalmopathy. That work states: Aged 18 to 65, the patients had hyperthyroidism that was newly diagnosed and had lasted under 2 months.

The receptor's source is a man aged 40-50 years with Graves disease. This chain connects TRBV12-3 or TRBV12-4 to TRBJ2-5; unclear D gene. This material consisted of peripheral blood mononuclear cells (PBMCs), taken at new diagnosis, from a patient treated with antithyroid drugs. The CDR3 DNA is TGTGCCAGCAGCCGAAACACGGAAGGAGAGACCCAGTACTTC. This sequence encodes CASSRNTEGETQYF.